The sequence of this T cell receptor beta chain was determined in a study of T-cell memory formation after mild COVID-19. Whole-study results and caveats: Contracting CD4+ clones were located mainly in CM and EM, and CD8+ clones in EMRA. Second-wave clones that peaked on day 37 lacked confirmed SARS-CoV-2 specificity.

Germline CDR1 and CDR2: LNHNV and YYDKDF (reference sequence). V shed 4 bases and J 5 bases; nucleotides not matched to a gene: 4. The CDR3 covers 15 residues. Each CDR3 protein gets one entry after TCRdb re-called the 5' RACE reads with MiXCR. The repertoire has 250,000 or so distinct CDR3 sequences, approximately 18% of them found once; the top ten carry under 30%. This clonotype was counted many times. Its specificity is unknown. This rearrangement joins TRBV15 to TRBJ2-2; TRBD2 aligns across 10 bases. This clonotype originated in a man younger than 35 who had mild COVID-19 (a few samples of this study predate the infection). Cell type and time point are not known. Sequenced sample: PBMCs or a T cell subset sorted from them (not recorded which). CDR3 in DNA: TGTGCCACCAGCAACCAACTAGCGGGGACCGGGGAGCTGTTTTTT. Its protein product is CATSNQLAGTGELFF.